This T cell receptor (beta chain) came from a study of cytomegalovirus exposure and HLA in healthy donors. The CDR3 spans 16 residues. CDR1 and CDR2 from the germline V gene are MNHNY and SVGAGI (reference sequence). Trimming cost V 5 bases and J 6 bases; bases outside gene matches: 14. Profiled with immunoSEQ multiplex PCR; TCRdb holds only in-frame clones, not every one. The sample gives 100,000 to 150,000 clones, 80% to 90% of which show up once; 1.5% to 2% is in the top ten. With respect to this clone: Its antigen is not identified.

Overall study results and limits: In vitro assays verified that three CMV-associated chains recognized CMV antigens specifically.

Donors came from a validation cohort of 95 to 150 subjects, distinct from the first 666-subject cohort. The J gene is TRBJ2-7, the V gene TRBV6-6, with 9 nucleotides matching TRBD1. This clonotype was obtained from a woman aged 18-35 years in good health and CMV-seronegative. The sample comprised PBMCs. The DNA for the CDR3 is TGTGCCAGCAGTCACCAGTGGCCGGGACAGGGAGTCGAGCAGTACTTC. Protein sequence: CASSHQWPGQGVEQYF.